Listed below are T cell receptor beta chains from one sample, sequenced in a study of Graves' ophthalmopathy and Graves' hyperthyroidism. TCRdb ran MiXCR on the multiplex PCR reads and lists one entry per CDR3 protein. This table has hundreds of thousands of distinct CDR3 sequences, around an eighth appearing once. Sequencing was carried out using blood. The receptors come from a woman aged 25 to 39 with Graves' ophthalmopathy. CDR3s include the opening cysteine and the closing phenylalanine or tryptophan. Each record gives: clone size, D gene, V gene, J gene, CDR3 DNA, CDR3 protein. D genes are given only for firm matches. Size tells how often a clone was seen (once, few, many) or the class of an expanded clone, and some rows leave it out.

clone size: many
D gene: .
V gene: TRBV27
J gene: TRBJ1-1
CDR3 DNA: TGTGCCAGCACCCCGACAGACTTGAACACTGAAGCTTTCTTT
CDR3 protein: CASTPTDLNTEAFF

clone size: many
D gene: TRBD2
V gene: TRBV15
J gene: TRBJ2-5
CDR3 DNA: TGTGCCGCCAGCCCTAGCGGGGGGCGAGAGACCCAGTACTTC
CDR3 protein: CAASPSGGRETQYF

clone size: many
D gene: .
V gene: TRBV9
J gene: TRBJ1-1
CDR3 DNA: TGTGCCAGCAGCGTAGCTACGGTGAACACTGAAGCTTTCTTT
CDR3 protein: CASSVATVNTEAFF

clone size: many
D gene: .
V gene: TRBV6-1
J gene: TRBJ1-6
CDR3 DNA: TGTGCCAGCAGTATGTTCCGGGACGAAAGGAATTCACCCCTCCACTTT
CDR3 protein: CASSMFRDERNSPLHF

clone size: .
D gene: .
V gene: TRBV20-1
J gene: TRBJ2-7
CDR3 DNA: TGCAGTGCTAGAGATTTGGGGCGGCCAGCCTACGAGCAGTACTTC
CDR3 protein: CSARDLGRPAYEQYF

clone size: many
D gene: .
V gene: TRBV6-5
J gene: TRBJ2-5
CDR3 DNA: TGTGCCAGCAGTTACGCCCCAGGTACCAATCAAGAGACCCAGTACTTC
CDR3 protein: CASSYAPGTNQETQYF

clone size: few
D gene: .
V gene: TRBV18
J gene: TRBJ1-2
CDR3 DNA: TGTGCCAGCTCACCACCGGGATCTGGGGCTTTAGAGTGGAATGGCTACACCTTC
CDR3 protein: CASSPPGSGALEWNGYTF

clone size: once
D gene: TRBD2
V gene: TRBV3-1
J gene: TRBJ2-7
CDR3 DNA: TGTGCCAGCAGCCAAGTCGTCGGGGCGGGAGCCAAGAAGTACGAGCAGTACTTC
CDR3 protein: CASSQVVGAGAKKYEQYF

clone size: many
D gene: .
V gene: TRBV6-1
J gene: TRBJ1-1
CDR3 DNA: TGTGCCACCAAAATTGGGGCTAGGAACACTGAAGCTTTCTTT
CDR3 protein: CATKIGARNTEAFF

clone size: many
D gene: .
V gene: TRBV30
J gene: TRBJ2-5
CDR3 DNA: TGTGCCTGGAGTCAAGAGACCCAGTACTTC
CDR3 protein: CAWSQETQYF

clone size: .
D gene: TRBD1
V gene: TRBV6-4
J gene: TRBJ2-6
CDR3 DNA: TGTGCCAGCAGTGTGACAGGGAACTCTGGGGCCAACGTCCTGACTTTC
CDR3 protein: CASSVTGNSGANVLTF

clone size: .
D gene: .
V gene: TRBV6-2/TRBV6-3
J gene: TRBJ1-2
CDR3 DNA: TGTGCCAGCAGTTACTCGGGGATTCTGGACTATGGCTACACCTTC
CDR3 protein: CASSYSGILDYGYTF

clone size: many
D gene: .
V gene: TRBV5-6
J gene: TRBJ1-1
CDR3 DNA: TGTGCCAGCAGCTTGGCAGGGTCGTACACTGAAGCTTTCTTT
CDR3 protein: CASSLAGSYTEAFF

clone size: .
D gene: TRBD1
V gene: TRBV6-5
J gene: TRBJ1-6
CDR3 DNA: TGTGCCAGCAGTTACGTTGGGACAGGAGATTCACCCCTCCACTTT
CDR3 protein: CASSYVGTGDSPLHF

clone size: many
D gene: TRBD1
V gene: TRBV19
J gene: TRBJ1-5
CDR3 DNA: TGTGCCAGCCTGGTCCGGACAGGGGTCGGTGGCGATCAGCCCCAGCATTTT
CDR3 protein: CASLVRTGVGGDQPQHF

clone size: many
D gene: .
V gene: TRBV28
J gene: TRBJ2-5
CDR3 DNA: TGTGCCAGCAGTTTAGTGACAGTGGAGGAGACCCAGTACTTC
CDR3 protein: CASSLVTVEETQYF

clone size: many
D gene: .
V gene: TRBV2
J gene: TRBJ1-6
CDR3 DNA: TGTGCCAGCAGTGGGGATTCACCCCTCCACTTT
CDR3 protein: CASSGDSPLHF

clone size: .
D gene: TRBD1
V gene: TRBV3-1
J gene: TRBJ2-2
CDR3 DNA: TGTGCCAGCAGCTTACGGACAGGGGCGAGCACCGGGGAGCTGTTTTTT
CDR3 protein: CASSLRTGASTGELFF

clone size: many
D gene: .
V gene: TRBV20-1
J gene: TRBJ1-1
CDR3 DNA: TGCAGTGCTATCCAGCCTTTGAACACTGAAGCTTTCTTT
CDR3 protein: CSAIQPLNTEAFF

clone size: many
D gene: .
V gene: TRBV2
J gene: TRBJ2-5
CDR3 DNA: TGTGCCAGCAGTGAGAGTCGCAGTGGAGAGACCCAGTACTTC
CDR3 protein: CASSESRSGETQYF

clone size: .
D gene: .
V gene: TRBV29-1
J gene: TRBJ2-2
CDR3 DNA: TGCAGCGCACATACAGGAGCCACCGGGGAGCTGTTTTTT
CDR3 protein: CSAHTGATGELFF

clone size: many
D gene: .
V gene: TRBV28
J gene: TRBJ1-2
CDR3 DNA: TGTGCCAGCAGTTTCGCGGGGAAAGGTCGCGGCTACACCTTC
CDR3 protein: CASSFAGKGRGYTF

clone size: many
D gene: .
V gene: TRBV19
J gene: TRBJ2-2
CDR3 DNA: TGTGCCACCAGCCCCCCGAACACCGGGGAGCTGTTTTTT
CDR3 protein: CATSPPNTGELFF

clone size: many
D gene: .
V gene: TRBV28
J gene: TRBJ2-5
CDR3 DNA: TGTGCCAGCAGTTTTTCCCATATAGGACAAGAGACCCAGTACTTC
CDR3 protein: CASSFSHIGQETQYF

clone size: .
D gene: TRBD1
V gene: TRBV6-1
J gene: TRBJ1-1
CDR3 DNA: TGTGCCAGCAGCCCGAACAGGGGCGGGGGTGAAGCTTTCTTT
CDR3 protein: CASSPNRGGGEAFF

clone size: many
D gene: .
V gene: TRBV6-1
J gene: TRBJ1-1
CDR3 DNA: TGTGCCAGCAGTGAACGGGACATGGACACTGAAGCTTTCTTT
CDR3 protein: CASSERDMDTEAFF

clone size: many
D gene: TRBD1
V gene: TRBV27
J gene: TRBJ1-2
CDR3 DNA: TGTGCCAGCAGTCCACCAAGGACGAAGACAGGGGACTATGGCTACACCTTC
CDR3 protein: CASSPPRTKTGDYGYTF

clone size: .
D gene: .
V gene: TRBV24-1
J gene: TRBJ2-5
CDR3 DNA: TGTGCCACCAGTGATTTCGATGAGACCCAGTACTTC
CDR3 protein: CATSDFDETQYF